The 21 T cell receptor beta chains listed next were all sequenced from one sample in a study of T cells in localized non-small cell lung cancer. The repertoire was sequenced with immunoSEQ multiplex PCR; TCRdb's copy has only in-frame clones and lacks some. The sample has 30,000 to 35,000 clones; roughly 90% are singletons. Sequences were derived from peripheral blood mononuclear cells, sampled before any cancer treatment. Every receptor here comes from an older female donor with stage II lung adenocarcinoma.

CDR3 in amino acids: CASSKQGEREKLFF. The CDR3 nucleotides are TGCGCCAGCAGCAAACAGGGGGAAAGGGAAAAACTGTTTTTT. The rearrangement uses TRBV5-1 and TRBJ1-4; 8 nucleotides agree with TRBD1. The V and J ends lost 4 bases and 8 bases, in that order; junction bases with no gene match: 7. Germline V gene lookup returns CDR1 SGHRS and CDR2 YFSETQ. This CDR3 comprises 14 residues.

This rearrangement joins TRBV4-3 to TRBJ1-6; no clear D gene. The germline gives CDR1 LGHNA, CDR2 YSLEER. The CDR3 sequence is 16 residues long. V lost 0 bases, J lost 6 bases, and 12 bases lay in between. The CDR3 bases are TGCGCCAGCAGCCAAGATTGGCAGTTGTCTAATTCACCCCTCCACTTT. Protein: CASSQDWQLSNSPLHF.

V gene TRBV19 combines with J gene TRBJ1-2; a possible D gene is TRBD1 (5 bases). CDR1 is LNHDA, CDR2 SQIVND, per germline (reference sequence). CDR3 size: 14 residues. Trimming cost V 5 bases and J 3 bases, with 13 bases left between them. The CDR3 region has the DNA TGTGCCAGTAGTCTTGGACACCGAGACTATGGCTACACCTTC. This codes for CASSLGHRDYGYTF.

This clone was seen just once. This rearrangement joins TRBV27 to TRBJ2-7; the match to TRBD1 covers 10 bases. Germline V CDR1 and CDR2: MNHEY, SMNVEV (reference sequence). V was clipped by 6 bases and J by 4 bases; unmatched bases: 15. This CDR3 contains 17 residues. The CDR3 bases are TGTGCCAGCAGATCAGGAAAAACCAGACAGGGGGCTTACGAGCAGTACTTC. Translated: CASRSGKTRQGAYEQYF.

This chain's CDR3 is CASRPSGIGGDTQYF. CDR3 DNA sequence: TGTGCCAGTAGACCTAGCGGGATTGGGGGAGATACGCAGTATTTT. This chain links TRBV19 with TRBJ2-3; 9 nucleotides agree with TRBD2. Germline-derived CDR1 and CDR2 are LNHDA and SQIVND (reference sequence). This CDR3 is 15 amino acids long. V lost 6 bases to trimming and J lost 5 bases; unmatched junction nucleotides: 9.

J is TRBJ1-1 and V is TRBV15, with 7 nucleotides matching TRBD1. The CDR3 is made up of 18 amino acids. Germline V CDR1 and CDR2: LNHNV, YYDKDF (reference sequence). V was clipped by 5 bases and J by 1 base; unmatched bases: 16. The CDR3 loop reads CATSRGQVQYGGNTEAFF. The DNA for the CDR3 is TGTGCCACCAGCCGCGGACAGGTCCAATATGGCGGGAACACTGAAGCTTTCTTT.

The gene calls are TRBV27 and TRBJ2-4; unclear D gene. Trimming stripped 2 bases from V and 4 bases from J, with 6 bases between. The CDR3 loop spans 13 amino acids. Per the germline V gene, CDR1 is MNHEY and CDR2 is SMNVEV (reference sequence). CDR3 nucleotide sequence: TGTGCCAGCAGTTTAACCGTGAAAAACATTCAGTACTTC. Its protein product is CASSLTVKNIQYF.

The genes are TRBV7-8 and TRBJ2-7; TRBD1 agrees at 7 bases. Trimming at V came to 3 bases and at J to 2 bases, leaving 1 base not matched to a gene. The CDR3 contains 13 residues. In germline, CDR1 is SGHVS, CDR2 FQNEAQ. CDR3 region: CASSFGTAYEQYF. The DNA of the CDR3 is TGTGCCAGCAGCTTTGGGACAGCCTACGAGCAGTACTTC.

The chain recombines TRBV7-9 with TRBJ1-1; maybe TRBD1 (5 bases). CDR3 size: 16 residues. V was clipped by 3 bases and J by 0 bases, with 14 bases between them. The V gene's germline CDR1 is SEHNR and CDR2 FQNEAQ (reference sequence). The CDR3, as DNA: TGTGCCAGCAGCTTTCGGGACGGTCTACTGAACACTGAAGCTTTCTTT. Translating it yields CASSFRDGLLNTEAFF. Looking up the rest from reference TRBV7-9 and TRBJ1-1 gives the full variable domain: DTGVSQNPRHKITKRGQNVTFRCDPISEHNRLYWYRQTLGQGPEFLTYFQNEAQLEKSRLLSDRFSAERPKGSFSTLEIQRTEQGDSAMYLCASSFRDGLLNTEAFFGQGTRLTVV.

This chain uses TRBV28 with TRBJ1-5, with D unresolved. V gave up 5 bases and J gave up 6 bases, with 8 bases separating them. Germline CDR1 is MDHEN and CDR2 is SYDVKM. This CDR3 comprises 12 residues. The CDR3 loop reads CASSPLGQPQHF. In DNA, the CDR3 is TGTGCCAGCAGTCCCTTGGGTCAGCCCCAGCATTTT.

The rearrangement links TRBV7-6 to TRBJ2-3; TRBD2 agrees at 10 bases. The CDR3 length is 15 residues. After removal of 2 bases from V and 5 bases from J, the junction contained 4 bases not matched to a gene. Per germline, CDR1 SGHVS and CDR2 FNYEAQ. The DNA of the CDR3 is TGTGCCAGCAGCTTACCAGCGGGGGGGCTAGATACGCAGTATTTT. Its protein product is CASSLPAGGLDTQYF.

The chain is built from TRBV29-1 and TRBJ2-4; the D gene is possibly TRBD2 (5 bases). Trimming shortened V by 6 bases and J by 5 bases, and 20 bases separated the two germline ends. Germline V CDR1 and CDR2: SQVTM, ANQGSEA. This CDR3 comprises 15 residues. In nucleotides, the CDR3 is TGCAGCGTATATGGAGTGAGCGGCCGGGAAAACATTCAGTACTTC. Protein sequence: CSVYGVSGRENIQYF.

This clone appeared a single time. This chain joins TRBV5-1 and TRBJ2-5; D unresolved. V shed 3 bases and J shed 5 bases, with 11 bases lying between them. The CDR3 totals 13 residues. Looked up from germline, CDR1 is SGHRS and CDR2 is YFSETQ. In nucleotides, the CDR3 is TGCGCCAGCAGCTCGCCGGACGGGGAGACCCAGTACTTC. Translated, it gives CASSSPDGETQYF.

This chain connects TRBV7-2 to TRBJ1-4, with 10 bases aligning to TRBD1. V shed 5 bases, J shed 5 bases, and the junction held 2 bases outside the gene matches. CDR1 is SGHTA, CDR2 FQGNSA, per germline. This CDR3 has 14 amino acids. The CDR3 region is CASSRTGGNEKLFF. Written as DNA, the CDR3 is TGTGCCAGCAGCAGGACAGGGGGGAATGAAAAACTGTTTTTT.

The gene calls are TRBV19 and TRBJ1-2; 8 bases agree with TRBD1. Germline values: CDR1 LNHDA, CDR2 SQIVND (reference sequence). V shed 1 base and J 7 bases; nucleotides not matched to a gene: 5. The CDR3 has 14 amino acids. The CDR3 reads CASSIAGTGFGYTF. DNA of the CDR3: TGTGCCAGTAGTATAGCTGGGACAGGTTTTGGCTACACCTTC. Looking up the rest from reference TRBV19 and TRBJ1-2 gives the full variable domain: DGGITQSPKYLFRKEGQNVTLSCEQNLNHDAMYWYRQDPGQGLRLIYYSQIVNDFQKGDIAEGYSVSREKKESFPLTVTSAQKNPTAFYLCASSIAGTGFGYTFGSGTRLTVV.

The genes are TRBV28 and TRBJ1-4; D gene ambiguous. Germline assignment: CDR1 MDHEN and CDR2 SYDVKM. Trimming cost V 2 bases and J 8 bases, with 9 bases left between them. The length of the CDR3 is 13 residues. The CDR3 here is CASSLVSGEKLFF. The CDR3 bases are TGTGCCAGCAGTTTAGTTTCGGGGGAAAAACTGTTTTTT.

The rearrangement uses TRBV7-2 and TRBJ1-1; no reliable D call. This CDR3 has 13 residues. Per germline, CDR1 SGHTA and CDR2 FQGNSA. Trimming removed 3 bases from V and 1 base from J, with 6 bases in between. The CDR3 reads CASSFSANTEAFF. The CDR3 region has the DNA TGTGCCAGCAGCTTTTCGGCGAACACTGAAGCTTTCTTT.

This clone was detected only once. CDR3 region: CASSVDRVIYEKLFF. The CDR3 bases are TGTGCCAGCAGCGTCGACAGGGTCATTTACGAAAAACTGTTTTTT. The chain joins TRBV7-9 to TRBJ1-4, with 7 bases identical to TRBD1. Germline lookup yields CDR1 SEHNR and CDR2 FQNEAQ (reference sequence). Trimming at V came to 5 bases and at J to 8 bases, leaving 11 bases not matched to a gene. The CDR3 contains 15 residues. Full variable domain (rest looked up from reference TRBV7-9 and TRBJ1-4): DTGVSQNPRHKITKRGQNVTFRCDPISEHNRLYWYRQTLGQGPEFLTYFQNEAQLEKSRLLSDRFSAERPKGSFSTLEIQRTEQGDSAMYLCASSVDRVIYEKLFFGSGTQLSVL.

The chain carries TRBV10-2 and TRBJ1-5, with unresolved D. CDR3 length: 13 residues. The germline V and J ends were trimmed by 5 bases and 6 bases, with 11 bases remaining between them. CDR1 is WSHSY and CDR2 is SAAADI in the germline V gene. The CDR3 coding sequence is TGCGCCAGCAGTCGGCAATGGATTCAGCCCCAGCATTTT. Translating gives CASSRQWIQPQHF.

The V and J genes are TRBV19 and TRBJ1-2; 11 bases are a match to TRBD1. Germline lookup yields CDR1 LNHDA and CDR2 SQIVND (reference sequence). Trimming at V came to 2 bases and at J to 6 bases, leaving 8 bases not matched to a gene. This CDR3 is built from 16 residues. CDR3 region: CASSIFSGTGGNGYTF. The CDR3 DNA sequence: TGTGCCAGTAGTATATTCTCTGGGACAGGGGGTAATGGCTACACCTTC.

The genes are TRBV5-6 and TRBJ2-1, with 10 bases identical to TRBD2. The CDR3 covers 13 residues. V was clipped by 6 bases and J by 6 bases; unmatched bases: 3. CDR1 is SGHDT, CDR2 YYEEEE, per germline. In DNA, the CDR3 is TGTGCCAGCACACGGACTAGCGGCAATGAGCAGTTCTTC. This codes for CASTRTSGNEQFF.